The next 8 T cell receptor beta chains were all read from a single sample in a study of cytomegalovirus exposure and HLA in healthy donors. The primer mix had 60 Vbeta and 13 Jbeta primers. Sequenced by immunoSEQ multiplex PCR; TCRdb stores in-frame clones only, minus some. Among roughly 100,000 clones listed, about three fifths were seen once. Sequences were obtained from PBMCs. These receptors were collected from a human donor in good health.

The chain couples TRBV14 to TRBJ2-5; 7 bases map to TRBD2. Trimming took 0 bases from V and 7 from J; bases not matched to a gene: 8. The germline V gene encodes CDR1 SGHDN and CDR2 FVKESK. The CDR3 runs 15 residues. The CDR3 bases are TGTGCCAGCAGCCAAGAACCAGCGGGATGGGTGACCCAGTACTTC. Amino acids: CASSQEPAGWVTQYF. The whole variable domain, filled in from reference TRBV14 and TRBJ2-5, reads EAGVTQFPSHSVIEKGQTVTLRCDPISGHDNLYWYRRVMGKEIKFLLHFVKESKQDESGMPNNRFLAERTGGTYSTLKVQPAELEDSGVYFCASSQEPAGWVTQYFGPGTRLLVL.

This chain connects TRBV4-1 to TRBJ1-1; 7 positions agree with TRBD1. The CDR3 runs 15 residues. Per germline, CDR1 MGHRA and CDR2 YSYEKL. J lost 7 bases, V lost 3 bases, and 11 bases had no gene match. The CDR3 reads CASSQEGQSWSEAFF. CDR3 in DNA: TGCGCCAGCAGCCAGGAGGGACAGTCGTGGAGTGAAGCTTTCTTT.

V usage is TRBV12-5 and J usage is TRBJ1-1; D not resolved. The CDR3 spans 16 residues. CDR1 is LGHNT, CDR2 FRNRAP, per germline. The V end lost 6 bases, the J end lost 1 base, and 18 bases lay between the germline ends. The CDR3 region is CASGLARGISNTEAFF. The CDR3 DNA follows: TGTGCTAGTGGCTTAGCTCGGGGAATCTCGAACACTGAAGCTTTCTTT.

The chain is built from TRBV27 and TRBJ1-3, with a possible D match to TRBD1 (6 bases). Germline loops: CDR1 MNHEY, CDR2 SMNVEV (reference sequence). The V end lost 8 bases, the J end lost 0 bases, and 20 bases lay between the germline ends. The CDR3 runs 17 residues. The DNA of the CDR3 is TGTGCCAGCGGAAAACTAACAGGGTCCGGCTCTGGAAACACCATATATTTT. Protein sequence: CASGKLTGSGSGNTIYF.

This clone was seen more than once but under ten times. The CDR3 region is CASSFERGRNTIYF. The CDR3 coding sequence is TGTGCCAGCAGCTTCGAGAGGGGGAGAAACACCATATATTTT. This chain uses TRBV11-2 with TRBJ1-3, with TRBD1 as a possible D gene (6 bases). The CDR3 spans 14 residues. CDR1 and CDR2 from the germline V gene are SGHAT and FQNNGV. Trimming pared 3 bases from V and 5 bases from J, leaving 11 bases between.

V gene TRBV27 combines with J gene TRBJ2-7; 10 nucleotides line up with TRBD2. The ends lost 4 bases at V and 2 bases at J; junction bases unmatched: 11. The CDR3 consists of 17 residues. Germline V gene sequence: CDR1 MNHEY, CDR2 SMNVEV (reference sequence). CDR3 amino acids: CASSSTQRLAGAYEQYF. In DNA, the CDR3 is TGTGCCAGCAGTTCAACCCAGCGGCTAGCGGGGGCCTACGAGCAGTACTTC.

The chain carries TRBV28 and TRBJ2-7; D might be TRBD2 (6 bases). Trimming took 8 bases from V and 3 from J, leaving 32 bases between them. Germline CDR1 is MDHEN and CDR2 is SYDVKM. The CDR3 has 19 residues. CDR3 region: CASASPTSRLVSKLYEQYF. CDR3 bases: TGTGCCAGCGCCTCGCCTACCAGTCGACTAGTGTCCAAGCTCTACGAGCAGTACTTC. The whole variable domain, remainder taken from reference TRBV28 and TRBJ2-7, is DVKVTQSSRYLVKRTGEKVFLECVQDMDHENMFWYRQDPGLGLRLIYFSYDVKMKEKGDIPEGYSVSREKKERFSLILESASTNQTSMYLCASASPTSRLVSKLYEQYFGPGTRLTVT.

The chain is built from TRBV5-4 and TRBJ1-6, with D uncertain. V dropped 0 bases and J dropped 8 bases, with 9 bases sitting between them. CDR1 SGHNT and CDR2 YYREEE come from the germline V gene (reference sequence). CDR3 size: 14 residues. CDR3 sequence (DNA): TGTGCCAGCAGCTTGGCACAGCCTCATTCACCCCTCCACTTT. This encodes CASSLAQPHSPLHF.